Shown below are 19 T cell receptor beta chains from a single sample sequenced in a study of response to subunit inactivated influenza vaccine listed by TCRdb under 2018. The library was obtained by RT-PCR. The instrument was an Illumina HiSeq 2500. TCRdb handled the public reads itself, with Q25 trimming in fastp and clone calling in MiXCR, and kept productive beta chains. Each CDR3 protein gets just one entry, which takes the most common genes and DNA from the rows behind it. Recorded for this sample are just under 250,000 distinct CDR3 sequences; 9.5% to 15% of them occurred a single time. About 7.8% of the sample rests with the top ten. This material consisted of non-naive T cells sorted from PBMCs, taken approximately 15 days before vaccination. The cell subset or site tag for this specimen amounts to: memory T cell fraction. These receptors originate from a man aged 45-60 years who received an inactivated influenza vaccine. Donor details come from another sample of the same person, matched by shared clones.

There are many counts of this clonotype. The rearrangement joins TRBV12-3 or TRBV12-4 to TRBJ1-1; 8 bases match TRBD1. The V gene end was trimmed by 0 bases and the J gene end by 2 bases; junction bases not matched to a gene: 5. This CDR3 has 16 residues. CDR3 in amino acids: CASSLADRGANTEAFF. The CDR3 nucleotides read TGTGCCAGCAGTTTAGCAGACAGGGGCGCAAACACTGAAGCTTTCTTT.

This clonotype has a count of ten or more. The genes are TRBV5-1 and TRBJ2-7; D might be TRBD2 (5 bases). Germline V lookup: CDR1 SGHRS, CDR2 YFSETQ. Between the trimmed V and J ends, which lost 4 bases and 3 bases, there was a span of 17 bases. This CDR3 has 15 residues. The CDR3 DNA is TGCGCCAGCAGCCCGGACGGAGGCCAAATCTACGAGCAGTACTTC. The encoded protein is CASSPDGGQIYEQYF.

This clonotype has more than one count but fewer than ten. The chain carries TRBV4-3 and TRBJ2-7; D is uncertain. Deletions cut 0 bases from V and 2 bases from J, with 11 bases between. This CDR3 has 15 residues. The germline V gene encodes CDR1 LGHNA and CDR2 YSLEER. CDR3 amino acids: CASSQDPVTTYEQYF. The CDR3 bases are TGCGCCAGCAGCCAAGATCCCGTCACAACCTACGAGCAGTACTTC.

In this sample, this clonotype turned up a few times. The chain is built from TRBV21-1 and TRBJ2-7; TRBD1, the table's D call, was not compared with the DNA. TRBV21-1 is given as a pseudogene. The length of the CDR3 is 15 residues. The CDR3 spells CASSPTNIPGTEQYF. For the CDR3, the DNA is TGTGCCAGCAGCCCTACAAACATCCCAGGGACCGAGCAGTACTTC.

This clonotype was seen at least ten times. The J gene is TRBJ1-3, the V gene TRBV20-1; no firm D call. CDR3 length: 14 amino acids. V was trimmed by 5 bases and J by 0 bases, leaving 11 bases between them. The V gene's germline CDR1 is DFQATT and CDR2 SNEGSKA (reference sequence). CDR3 nucleotide sequence: TGCAGTGCTTCCGACCCGAGCTCTGGAAACACCATATATTTT. This translates into CSASDPSSGNTIYF.

The rearrangement uses TRBV5-1 and TRBJ2-3; D ambiguous. Germline values: CDR1 SGHRS, CDR2 YFSETQ. The V gene lost 0 bases and the J gene lost 0 bases, with 8 bases spanning the gap. CDR3 length: 15 amino acids. CDR3 sequence reads: CASSLDETSTDTQYF. The CDR3 nucleotides read TGCGCCAGCAGCTTGGACGAGACTAGCACAGATACGCAGTATTTT.

This clonotype was detected only a few times. CDR3 DNA: TGTGCCATCAGCGGGAATTGGGAGAACACTGAAGCTTTCTTT. Translation: CAISGNWENTEAFF. This chain joins TRBV10-3 and TRBJ1-1, with unresolved D. V lost 6 bases, J lost 1 base, and 12 bases lay in between. The CDR3 is 14 residues long. Germline V lookup: CDR1 ENHRY, CDR2 SYGVKD.

The sample holds a few counts of this clonotype. V is TRBV5-1 and J is TRBJ2-3; 11 positions agree with TRBD2. The CDR3 covers 16 residues. Trimming took 0 bases from V and 5 from J; bases not matched to a gene: 5. Germline lookup yields CDR1 SGHRS and CDR2 YFSETQ. CDR3: CASSLGSSGGGDTQYF. DNA of the CDR3: TGCGCCAGCAGCTTGGGAAGTAGCGGGGGGGGAGATACGCAGTATTTT.

This clonotype was counted ten times or more. The chain recombines TRBV20-1 with TRBJ1-2; D call uncertain. Germline-derived CDR1 and CDR2 are DFQATT and SNEGSKA (reference sequence). The CDR3 totals 15 residues. V was clipped by 3 bases and J by 3 bases, with 17 bases between them. CDR3 sequence reads: CSASSNKRVDYGYTF. Here the CDR3 DNA reads TGCAGTGCTAGTTCCAATAAGAGGGTGGACTATGGCTACACCTTC.

The chain joins TRBV28 to TRBJ1-1; D remains ambiguous. The CDR3 extends over 13 amino acids. CDR1 and CDR2 from the germline V gene are MDHEN and SYDVKM. The ends were cut back, 10 bases at V and 0 bases at J, with 12 bases in the middle. CDR3 sequence (DNA): TGTGCCACCGCCGGGCAGCTGAACACTGAAGCTTTCTTT. Protein: CATAGQLNTEAFF.

The sample holds many counts of this clonotype. The chain joins TRBV7-8 to TRBJ2-7, with 8 bases identical to TRBD2. Germline CDR1 is SGHVS and CDR2 is FQNEAQ. This CDR3 is 16 amino acids long. J lost 0 bases, V lost 5 bases, and 9 bases had no gene match. CDR3 DNA sequence: TGTGCCAGCAGCGCCCGGGAGGGGTTTAGCTCCTACGAGCAGTACTTC. Its protein is CASSAREGFSSYEQYF.

This chain links TRBV7-2 with TRBJ1-1, with 8 bases matching TRBD1. Germline CDR1 reads SGHTA; CDR2 reads FQGNSA. The CDR3 is 14 amino acids. Trimming took 3 bases from V and 5 from J; bases not matched to a gene: 5. CDR3 protein: CASSLNRGETEAFF. The CDR3 DNA sequence: TGTGCCAGCAGCTTGAACAGGGGGGAGACTGAAGCTTTCTTT.

This clonotype was counted a few times. The rearrangement links TRBV12-2 to TRBJ2-3; the table's D call TRBD2 went unverified against the DNA. TRBV12-2 is a listed pseudogene. This CDR3 contains 16 residues. In DNA form, the CDR3 reads TGTGCAAGTCGCTTGAGACGGCCCTTCTGCACAGATACGCAGTATTTT. It translates to CASRLRRPFCTDTQYF.

The chain recombines TRBV15 with TRBJ2-1; tentative D call: TRBD2 (5 bases). Germline assignment: CDR1 LNHNV and CDR2 YYDKDF (reference sequence). The CDR3 runs to 15 residues. V lost 6 bases and J 1 base, leaving 13 bases between the germline ends. The CDR3 DNA follows: TGTGCCACCAGGCCGGGGAGCGGTTCCTACAATGAGCAGTTCTTC. This encodes CATRPGSGSYNEQFF.

There are a few counts of this clonotype. The rearrangement links TRBV20-1 to TRBJ1-1; D possibly corresponds to TRBD1 (5 bases). Trimming shortened V by 3 bases and J by 0 bases, and 17 bases separated the two germline ends. The CDR3 is 16 amino acids. Germline V gene lookup returns CDR1 DFQATT and CDR2 SNEGSKA (reference sequence). The CDR3: CSASKGMGVLNTEAFF. The CDR3 DNA reads TGCAGTGCTAGTAAGGGTATGGGGGTCCTGAACACTGAAGCTTTCTTT.

The J gene is TRBJ1-2, the V gene TRBV6-1; 9 bases fit TRBD1. CDR3 length equals 13 residues. Per the germline V gene, CDR1 is MNHNS and CDR2 is SASEGT. V gave up 4 bases and J gave up 8 bases; unmatched junction bases: 5. The CDR3 spells CASSAQGAWGYTF. The DNA for the CDR3 is TGTGCCAGCAGTGCACAGGGGGCATGGGGCTACACCTTC.

This clonotype was counted a few times. The chain recombines TRBV6-1 with TRBJ1-1, with 8 bases aligning to TRBD1. The junction had 4 bases not matched to a gene; V was cut back by 6 bases and J by 7 bases. The CDR3 contains 12 residues. CDR1 and CDR2 (germline): MNHNS, SASEGT. The CDR3 spells CASRGQAGEAFF. The CDR3 coding sequence is TGTGCCAGCAGGGGACAGGCTGGTGAAGCTTTCTTT.

This clonotype was detected ten times or more. The chain links TRBV29-1 to TRBJ2-3, with TRBD2 matching 13 bases. Germline CDR1 and CDR2: SQVTM and ANQGSEA. Losses at the gene ends were 7 bases for V and 10 bases for J; bases not matched to a gene: 8. This CDR3 has 13 amino acids. The CDR3 nucleotides read TGCAGCGCCAGGACTAGCGGGGGAGAAGCGCAGTATTTT. It codes for CSARTSGGEAQYF.

This clonotype was seen at least ten times. V is TRBV5-1 and J is TRBJ1-1; TRBD1 might be the D (5 bases). Trimming removed 6 bases from V and 5 bases from J, with 17 bases in between. Germline-derived CDR1 and CDR2 are SGHRS and YFSETQ. The CDR3 covers 14 residues. The DNA for the CDR3 is TGCGCCAGCAAAAAGGACAATATGGGAACTGAAGCTTTCTTT. It codes for CASKKDNMGTEAFF.